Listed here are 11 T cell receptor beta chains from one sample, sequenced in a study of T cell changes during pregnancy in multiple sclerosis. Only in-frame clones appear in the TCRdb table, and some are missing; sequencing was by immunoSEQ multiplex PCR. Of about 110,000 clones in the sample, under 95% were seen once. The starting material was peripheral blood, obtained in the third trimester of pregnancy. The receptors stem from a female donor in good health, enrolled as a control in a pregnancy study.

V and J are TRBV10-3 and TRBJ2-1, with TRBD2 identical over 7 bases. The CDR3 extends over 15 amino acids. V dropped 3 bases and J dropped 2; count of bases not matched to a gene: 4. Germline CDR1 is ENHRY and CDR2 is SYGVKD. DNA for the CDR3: TGTGCCATCAGTGAACCGGGGGGACCCTACAATGAGCAGTTCTTC. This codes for CAISEPGGPYNEQFF.

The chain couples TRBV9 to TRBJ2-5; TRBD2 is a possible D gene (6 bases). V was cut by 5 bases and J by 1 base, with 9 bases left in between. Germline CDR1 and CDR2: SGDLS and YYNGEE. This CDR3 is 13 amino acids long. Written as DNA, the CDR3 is TGTGCCAGCAGTCCCGGGAGCCAAGAGACCCAGTACTTC. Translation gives CASSPGSQETQYF.

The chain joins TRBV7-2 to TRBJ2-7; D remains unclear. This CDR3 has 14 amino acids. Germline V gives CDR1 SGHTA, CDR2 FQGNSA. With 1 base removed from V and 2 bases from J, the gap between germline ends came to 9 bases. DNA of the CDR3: TGTGCCAGCAGCTTAGATCGGCAGGCCTACGAGCAGTACTTC. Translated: CASSLDRQAYEQYF.

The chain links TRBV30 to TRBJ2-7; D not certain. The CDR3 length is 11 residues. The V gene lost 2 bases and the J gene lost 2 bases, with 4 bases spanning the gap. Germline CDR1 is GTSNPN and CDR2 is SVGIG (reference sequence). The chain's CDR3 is CAWSSAYEQYF. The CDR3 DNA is TGTGCCTGGAGTTCTGCCTACGAGCAGTACTTC.

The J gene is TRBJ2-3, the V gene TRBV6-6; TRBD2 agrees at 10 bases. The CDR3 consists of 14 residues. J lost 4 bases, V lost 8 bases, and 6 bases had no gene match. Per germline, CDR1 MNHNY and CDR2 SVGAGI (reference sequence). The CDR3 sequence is CASLKAGGADTQYF. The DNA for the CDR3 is TGTGCCAGCCTTAAAGCGGGGGGGGCAGATACGCAGTATTTT.

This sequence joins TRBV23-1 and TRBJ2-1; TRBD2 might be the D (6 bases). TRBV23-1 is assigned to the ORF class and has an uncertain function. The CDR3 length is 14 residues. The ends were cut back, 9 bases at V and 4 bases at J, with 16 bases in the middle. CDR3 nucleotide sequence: TGCGCCAGAATAACTAGCACGCCGTACAATGAGCAGTTCTTC. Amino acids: CARITSTPYNEQFF.

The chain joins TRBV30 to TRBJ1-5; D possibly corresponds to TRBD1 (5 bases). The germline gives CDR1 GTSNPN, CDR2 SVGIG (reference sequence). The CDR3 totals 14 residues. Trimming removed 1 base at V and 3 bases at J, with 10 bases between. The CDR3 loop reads CAWSGDSTNQPQHF. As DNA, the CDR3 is TGTGCCTGGAGTGGTGACAGTACCAATCAGCCCCAGCATTTT.

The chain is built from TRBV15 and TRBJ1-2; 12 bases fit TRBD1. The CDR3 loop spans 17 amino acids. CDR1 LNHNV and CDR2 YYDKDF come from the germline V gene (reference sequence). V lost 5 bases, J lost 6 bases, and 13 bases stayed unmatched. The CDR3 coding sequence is TGTGCCACCAGCCGGAGGGAAGGGACAGGGGGCCCCCATGGCTACACCTTC. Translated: CATSRREGTGGPHGYTF.

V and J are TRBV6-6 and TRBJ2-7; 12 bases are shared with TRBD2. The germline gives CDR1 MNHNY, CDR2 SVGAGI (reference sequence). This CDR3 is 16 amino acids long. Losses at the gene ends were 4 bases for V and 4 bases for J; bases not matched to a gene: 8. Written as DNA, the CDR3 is TGTGCCAGCAGTTTTCCCCCGACTAGCGGGGGTTACGAGCAGTACTTC. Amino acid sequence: CASSFPPTSGGYEQYF.

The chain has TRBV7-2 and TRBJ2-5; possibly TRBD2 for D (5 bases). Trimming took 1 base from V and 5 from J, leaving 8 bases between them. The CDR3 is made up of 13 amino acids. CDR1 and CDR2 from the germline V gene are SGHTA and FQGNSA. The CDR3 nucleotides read TGTGCCAGCAGCTTAGGGGAGAGGGAGACCCAGTACTTC. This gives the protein CASSLGERETQYF.

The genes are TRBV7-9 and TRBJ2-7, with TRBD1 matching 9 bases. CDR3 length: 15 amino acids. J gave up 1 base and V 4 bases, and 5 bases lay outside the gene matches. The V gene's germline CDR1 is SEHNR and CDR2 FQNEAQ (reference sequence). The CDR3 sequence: CASSSPTGGSYEQYF. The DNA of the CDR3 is TGTGCCAGCAGCTCCCCGACAGGGGGGTCCTACGAGCAGTACTTC. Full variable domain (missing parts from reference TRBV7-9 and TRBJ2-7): DTGVSQNPRHKITKRGQNVTFRCDPISEHNRLYWYRQTLGQGPEFLTYFQNEAQLEKSRLLSDRFSAERPKGSFSTLEIQRTEQGDSAMYLCASSSPTGGSYEQYFGPGTRLTVT.